This T cell receptor beta chain was documented in a study of T cells in tumors after PD-1 blockade. Study-level background: Either cemiplimab 350 mg every 2 weeks or pembrolizumab 200 mg every 3 weeks was given. Daily vismodegib 150 mg continued in a subset of anti-PD-1-treated patients. Blood samples averaged roughly 110,000 templates (range roughly 21,000-290,000) and 35,000 or so unique clonotypes.

Sequencing was performed with immunoSEQ multiplex PCR; in TCRdb, only in-frame clones are kept and a portion is missing. The sample includes about 59,000 clones, about 80% of them seen just once. The length of the CDR3 is 16 residues. The germline CDR1 and CDR2 sequences are SGDLS and YYNGEE. Trimming removed 2 bases from V and 2 bases from J; junction bases left unmatched: 5. Worth noting for this clone: Its antigen is as yet unknown.

Study results and caveats: About 41% of tumor TCR clonotypes were also found in blood.

The specimen was PBMCs, collected before anti-PD-1 treatment. The clonotype was recovered from a human donor with basal cell carcinoma. The chain joins TRBV9 to TRBJ1-3; 9 positions agree with TRBD1. The CDR3 spells CASSVRGDRAGNTIYF. CDR3 nucleotide sequence: TGTGCCAGCAGCGTGAGAGGGGACAGGGCTGGAAACACCATATATTTT.